This TCR beta chain appears in the sequencing data of a study of blood T cell repertoires in COVID-19. With V trimmed by 3 bases and J by 4 bases, 14 bases remained unmatched. This CDR3 contains 18 residues. Germline assignment: CDR1 SGHTA and CDR2 FQGNSA. The data were produced by immunoSEQ multiplex PCR, yet TCRdb's version contains in-frame clones alone and is incomplete. Here the sample spans around 200,000 clones, approximately 83% being singletons. Sequences were obtained from peripheral blood. The rearrangement links TRBV7-2 to TRBJ2-3; TRBD2 agrees at 9 bases. This TCR derives from a man aged 55 to 70 with acute or convalescent COVID-19. The CDR3 bases are TGTGCCAGCAGCTTGGCCGGAAGTCTAGCGGGAAGGCCAGATACGCAGTATTTT. Its translation is CASSLAGSLAGRPDTQYF.